This entry lists 5 T cell receptor beta chains sequenced from one sample in a study of T cells in Graves' hyperthyroidism and ophthalmopathy. RNA transcripts yielded amplified TCR beta CDR3 regions. HTBI primers were employed in a first-round RT-PCR of the TCR CDR3. Each CDR3 protein is one row after TCRdb ran MiXCR on the multiplex PCR reads. The sample records a few hundred thousand distinct CDR3 sequences, 15% to 19% being singletons. The sample comprised blood. These receptor sequences come from a woman aged 30 to 39 with Graves' hyperthyroidism.

This clonotype was picked up many times. The chain employs TRBV11-2 and TRBJ1-2; 8 bases are shared with TRBD1. The germline V gene has CDR1 SGHAT and CDR2 FQNNGV. V shed 5 bases and J 4 bases; nucleotides not matched to a gene: 6. The CDR3 runs 14 residues. In nucleotides, the CDR3 is TGTGCCAGCAGCCCCAGGACAGGGACCTATGGCTACACCTTC. Residues: CASSPRTGTYGYTF. The variable domain in full, with the rest retrieved from reference TRBV11-2 and TRBJ1-2, is EAGVAQSPRYKIIEKRQSVAFWCNPISGHATLYWYQQILGQGPKLLIQFQNNGVVDDSQLPKDRFSAERLKGVDSTLKIQPAKLEDSAVYLCASSPRTGTYGYTFGSGTRLTVV.

This clonotype was counted ten times or more. V is TRBV6-5 and J is TRBJ1-1, with D unresolved. Germline CDR1 and CDR2: MNHEY and SVGAGI. V lost 0 bases and J 3 bases, leaving 11 bases between the germline ends. The CDR3 has 15 amino acids. The CDR3 DNA reads TGTGCCAGCAGTTACTCGATCTACCTAGACACTGAAGCTTTCTTT. This encodes CASSYSIYLDTEAFF.

This clonotype was picked up many times. V usage is TRBV28 and J usage is TRBJ2-7, with D possibly TRBD1 on 5 matching bases. The CDR3 totals 14 residues. CDR1 and CDR2 from the germline V gene are MDHEN and SYDVKM. Trimming left V 6 bases short and J 4 bases short, with 16 bases between. The CDR3 DNA sequence: TGTGCCAGCAGGAGGCAGGGTGGAAGTTACGAGCAGTACTTC. It encodes CASRRQGGSYEQYF.

In this sample, this clonotype turned up many times. The rearrangement links TRBV6-1 to TRBJ2-5; 12 bases map to TRBD1. The CDR3 spans 16 residues. In germline, CDR1 is MNHNS, CDR2 SASEGT. V was pared by 7 bases and J by 4 bases, with 10 bases of the junction left unmatched. Written as DNA, the CDR3 is TGTGCCAGCATAGAGACAGGGACAGGGGGCGGAGAGACCCAGTACTTC. It encodes CASIETGTGGGETQYF.

This clonotype came up many times. The chain carries TRBV11-1 and TRBJ2-3; tentative D call: TRBD1 (6 bases). The CDR3 is 13 amino acids. With 5 bases removed from V and 5 bases from J, the gap between germline ends came to 11 bases. Germline values: CDR1 SGHAT, CDR2 FQDESV (reference sequence). In nucleotides, the CDR3 is TGTGCCAGCAGCACAATACAGGGAGATACGCAGTATTTT. Residues: CASSTIQGDTQYF.